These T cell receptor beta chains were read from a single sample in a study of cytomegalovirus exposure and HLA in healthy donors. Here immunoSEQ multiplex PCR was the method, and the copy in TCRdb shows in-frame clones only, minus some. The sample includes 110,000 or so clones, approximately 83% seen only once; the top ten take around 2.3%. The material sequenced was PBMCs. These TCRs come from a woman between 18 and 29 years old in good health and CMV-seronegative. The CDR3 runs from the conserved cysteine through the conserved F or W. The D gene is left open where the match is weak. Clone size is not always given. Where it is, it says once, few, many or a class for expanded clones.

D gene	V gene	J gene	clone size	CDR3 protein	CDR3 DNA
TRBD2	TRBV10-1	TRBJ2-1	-	CASSSRLAGGNEQFF	TGCGCCAGCAGCTCCCGACTAGCGGGGGGGAATGAGCAGTTCTTC
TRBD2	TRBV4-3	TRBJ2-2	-	CASSQAAGGRSGELFF	TGCGCCAGCAGCCAAGCGGCGGGGGGGAGGAGCGGGGAGCTGTTTTTT
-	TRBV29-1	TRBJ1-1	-	CSGSTGVPTEAFF	TGCAGCGGGAGCACCGGGGTCCCCACTGAAGCTTTCTTT
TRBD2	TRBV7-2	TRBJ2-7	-	CASSLTSGSEQYF	TGTGCCAGCAGCTTGACTAGCGGGAGCGAGCAGTACTTC
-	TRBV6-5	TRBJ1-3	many	CASSLDNSGNTIYF	TGTGCCAGCAGCTTAGACAACTCTGGAAACACCATATATTTT
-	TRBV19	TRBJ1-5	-	CASSRGRGNQPQHF	TGTGCCAGTAGTAGGGGGCGCGGGAATCAGCCCCAGCATTTT
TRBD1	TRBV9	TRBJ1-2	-	CASSVGPRRDSSYGYTF	TGTGCCAGCAGCGTAGGACCCCGCCGGGACAGCTCCTATGGCTACACCTTC
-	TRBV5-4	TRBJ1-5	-	CASSTGGSRQPQHF	TGTGCCAGCAGTACCGGCGGGTCCAGACAGCCCCAGCATTTT
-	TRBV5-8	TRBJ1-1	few	CASSSPGLSTEAFF	TGTGCCAGCAGTTCCCCAGGGTTGAGCACTGAAGCTTTCTTT
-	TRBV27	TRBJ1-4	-	CASSAGRGTRNEKLFF	TGTGCCAGCAGTGCTGGGAGGGGGACACGTAATGAAAAACTGTTTTTT
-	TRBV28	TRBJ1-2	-	CASSLYKAGASYGYTF	TGTGCCAGCAGTTTATATAAGGCAGGGGCCAGCTATGGCTACACCTTC
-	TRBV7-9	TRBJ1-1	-	CASSADTEGVNTEAFF	TGTGCCAGCAGCGCTGACACCGAGGGTGTGAACACTGAAGCTTTCTTT
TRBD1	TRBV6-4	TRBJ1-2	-	CASSESGGNRYGYTF	TGTGCCAGCAGTGAATCAGGGGGCAATCGCTATGGCTACACCTTC
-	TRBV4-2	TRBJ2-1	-	CASSSEGRIEQFF	TGTGCCAGCAGCTCAGAGGGTAGAATTGAGCAGTTCTTC
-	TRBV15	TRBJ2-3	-	CATSRDRDTQYF	TGTGCCACCAGCAGAGATAGAGATACGCAGTATTTT